This T cell receptor (beta chain) was documented in a study of PD-1 blockade in mismatch repair-deficient tumors. General observations from the study: Tumor-resident clones, often absent from pretreatment blood, expanded after pembrolizumab and then contracted.

All patients were mismatch repair deficient, assessed by either PCR or immunohistochemistry. The TCR-sequenced patients were a few responders to pembrolizumab. Of note for this clone: Its antigen is unidentified.

V was clipped by 4 bases and J by 5 bases, with 11 bases between them. CDR1 and CDR2 (germline): WSHSY, SAAADI. The CDR3 runs 13 residues. The repertoire was sequenced with immunoSEQ multiplex PCR; TCRdb's copy has only in-frame clones and lacks some. The data contain about 14,000 clones, 70% to 85% of them seen just once; the ten biggest clones take up under 2%. Sequencing was performed on PBMCs, taken less than 15 weeks after starting pembrolizumab. This chain links TRBV10-2 with TRBJ1-1, with D perhaps TRBD1 (6 bases). This clonotype was sampled from an adult with mismatch repair-deficient cancer. For the CDR3, the DNA is TGCGCCAGCAGTGGAGGGGGACGGACTGAAGCTTTCTTT. Translated: CASSGGGRTEAFF.